The clone carrying this T cell receptor beta chain has more than one count but fewer than ten. V was shortened by 6 bases and J by 8 bases, with 13 bases between the two germline ends. The V gene's germline CDR1 is MNHEY and CDR2 SVGAGI. The CDR3 has 12 residues. The sample is drawn from a study of blood T cell repertoires in COVID-19. Study as a whole: Researchers got acute and convalescent COVID-19 samples from the United States, Italy and Spain. PBMCs, B-cell-depleted T cells, or T cells provided the cDNA or gDNA that made up the material.

Authors' methods: It was from reference gene primer amplification that nucleated cell counts were estimated. Generated by immunoSEQ multiplex PCR, the TCRdb table keeps only in-frame clones and is missing some. Clone size and the V and J calls come from that table; the DNA yielded D and trimming. In the table there are roughly 110,000 clones, approximately 88% of which are singletons. This clonotype originated in a man aged 50 to 60 with active or convalescent COVID-19. Sequenced: peripheral blood. The chain is built from TRBV6-5 and TRBJ1-2, with D perhaps TRBD1 (6 bases). The CDR3 region has the DNA TGTGCCAGCAGCCGGGACAACGACGGCTACACCTTC. The encoded protein is CASSRDNDGYTF.